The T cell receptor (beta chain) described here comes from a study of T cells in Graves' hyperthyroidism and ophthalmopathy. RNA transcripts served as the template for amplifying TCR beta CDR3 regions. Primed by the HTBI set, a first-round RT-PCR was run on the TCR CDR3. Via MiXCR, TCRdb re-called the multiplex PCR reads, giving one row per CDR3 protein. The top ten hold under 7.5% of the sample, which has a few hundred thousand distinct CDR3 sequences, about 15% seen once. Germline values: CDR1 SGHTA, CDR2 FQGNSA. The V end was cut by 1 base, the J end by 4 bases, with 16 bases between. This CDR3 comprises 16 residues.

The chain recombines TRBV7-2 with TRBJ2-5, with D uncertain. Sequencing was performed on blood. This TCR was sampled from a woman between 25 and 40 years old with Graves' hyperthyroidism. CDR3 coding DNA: TGTGCCAGCAGCTTAGTCCGGGCCCCACTTGCAGAGACCCAGTACTTC. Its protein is CASSLVRAPLAETQYF.